This is a list of T cell receptor beta chains from one sample in a study of siplizumab effects on memory and regulatory T cells. What these receptors recognize is not known. Clones were sequenced by immunoSEQ multiplex PCR, and TCRdb holds only the in-frame ones, with some missing. In the table there are around 9,000 clones, around two fifths of which are singletons. Sequenced input: CFSE-low (dividing) CD4+ T cells sorted from an allogeneic mixed lymphocyte reaction. The receptors here all came from a human donor in good health; the cells came from an allogeneic mixed lymphocyte reaction. The CDR3 runs from the conserved cysteine through the conserved F or W. Each record gives: D gene, clone size, J gene, V gene, CDR3 protein, CDR3 DNA. D genes are given only for firm matches. Not all rows give a size; the values are once, few, many and, for expanded clones, a class.

>TRBD1|medium-sized|TRBJ2-5|TRBV18
CASSPQDRPQETQYF
TGTGCCAGCTCACCCCAGGACAGGCCCCAAGAGACCCAGTACTTC
>NA|medium-sized|TRBJ1-2|TRBV5-6
CASSLASRGSGGYTF
TGTGCCAGCAGCTTGGCCTCTCGCGGCAGCGGTGGCTACACCTTC
>NA|NA|TRBJ2-4|TRBV18
CASSPGFRREAKNIQYF
TGTGCCAGCTCACCAGGATTTCGGCGGGAAGCCAAAAACATTCAGTACTTC
>TRBD1|few|TRBJ2-4|TRBV5-5
CASRGTGKNIQYF
TGTGCCAGCAGGGGGACAGGCAAAAACATTCAGTACTTC
>NA|NA|TRBJ2-1|TRBV4-3
CASSQDRQFRNEQFF
TGCGCCAGCAGCCAAGATCGACAGTTCAGGAATGAGCAGTTCTTC
>NA|NA|TRBJ2-5|TRBV7-2
CASSLLGHARETQYF
TGTGCCAGCAGCTTGTTGGGACACGCCAGAGAGACCCAGTACTTC
>NA|medium-sized|TRBJ1-5|TRBV18
CASSPSGGNQPQHF
TGTGCCAGCTCACCAAGCGGGGGCAATCAGCCCCAGCATTTT
>TRBD2|few|TRBJ2-1|TRBV5-1
CASSRGLAGGVLNEQFF
TGCGCCAGCAGCAGGGGACTAGCGGGAGGGGTCCTCAATGAGCAGTTCTTC
>NA|NA|TRBJ1-1|TRBV27
CASSPPPGRTNTEAFF
TGTGCCAGCAGTCCCCCACCGGGGCGCACGAACACTGAAGCTTTCTTT
>NA|NA|TRBJ2-3|TRBV2
CASSEPGRGTDTQYF
TGTGCCAGCAGTGAACCGGGACGGGGAACAGATACGCAGTATTTT
>TRBD2|once|TRBJ2-3|TRBV2
CASIDLAGGSDTQYF
TGTGCCAGCATTGATCTAGCGGGAGGATCAGATACGCAGTATTTT